This T cell receptor beta chain appears in the sequencing data of a study of spatial heterogeneity in lung cancer. The time point denotes: sample taken at primary tumor resection. Regarding the study as a whole: For expanded intratumoral alpha and beta TCRs, counts tracked tumor mutation counts.

TCRdb passed the 5' RACE reads through MiXCR, listing each CDR3 protein once. The profile covers over 25,000 distinct CDR3 sequences, with approximately 7% appearing a single time and around 25% taken by the ten largest. To note about this clonotype: What it binds is not known.

The sequencing used lung tumor tissue, collected at surgery. This clonotype was sampled from a male donor with early-stage non-small cell lung cancer.

The CDR3 nucleotides are TGCAGTGCTAGAGTATACAGCCCGGGGACCGGGGAGCTGTTTTTT. Protein: CSARVYSPGTGELFF. V and J are TRBV20-1 and TRBJ2-2, with D possibly matching TRBD2 (5 bases). The CDR3 is 15 residues long. V dropped 1 base and J dropped 5 bases, with 14 bases sitting between them. Germline values: CDR1 DFQATT, CDR2 SNEGSKA (reference sequence).